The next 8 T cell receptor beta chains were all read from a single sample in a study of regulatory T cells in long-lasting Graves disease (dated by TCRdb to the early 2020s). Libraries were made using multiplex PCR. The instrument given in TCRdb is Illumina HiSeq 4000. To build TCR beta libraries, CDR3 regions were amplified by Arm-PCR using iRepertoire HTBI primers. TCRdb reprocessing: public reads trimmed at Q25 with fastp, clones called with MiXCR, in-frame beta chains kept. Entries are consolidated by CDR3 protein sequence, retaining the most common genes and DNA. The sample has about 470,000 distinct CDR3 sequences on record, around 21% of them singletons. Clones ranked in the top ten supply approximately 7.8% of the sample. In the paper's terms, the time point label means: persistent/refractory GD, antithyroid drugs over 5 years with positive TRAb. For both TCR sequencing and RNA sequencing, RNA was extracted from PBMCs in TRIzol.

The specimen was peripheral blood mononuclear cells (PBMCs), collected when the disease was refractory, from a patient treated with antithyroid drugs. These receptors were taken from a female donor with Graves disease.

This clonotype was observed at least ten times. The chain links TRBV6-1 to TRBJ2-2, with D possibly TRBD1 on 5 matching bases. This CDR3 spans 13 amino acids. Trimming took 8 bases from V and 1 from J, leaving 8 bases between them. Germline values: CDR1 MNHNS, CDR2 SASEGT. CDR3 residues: CASAGMNTGELFF. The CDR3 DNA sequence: TGTGCCAGCGCAGGGATGAACACCGGGGAGCTGTTTTTT.

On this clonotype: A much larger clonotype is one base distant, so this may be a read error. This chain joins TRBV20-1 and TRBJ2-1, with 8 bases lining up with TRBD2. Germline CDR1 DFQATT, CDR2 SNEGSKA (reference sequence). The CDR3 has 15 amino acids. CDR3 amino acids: CSAPIAGNYYSEQFF. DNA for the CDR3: TGCAGTGCTCCGATAGCGGGGAATTACTACAGTGAGCAGTTCTTC.

Written as DNA, the CDR3 is TGTGCCAGCAGTTACGCAGGGCCCAACTACGAGCAGTACTTC. Protein product: CASSYAGPNYEQYF. This chain joins TRBV6-2 or TRBV6-3 and TRBJ2-7, with a possible D match to TRBD1 (5 bases). Trimming removed 2 bases from V and 3 bases from J, with 11 bases in between. Looked up from germline, CDR1 is MNHEY and CDR2 is SVGEGT. The CDR3 length is 14 residues.

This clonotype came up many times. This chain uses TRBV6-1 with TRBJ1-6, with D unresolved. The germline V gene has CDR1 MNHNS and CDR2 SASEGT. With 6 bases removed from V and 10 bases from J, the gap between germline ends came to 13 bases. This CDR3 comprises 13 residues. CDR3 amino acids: CASRTSGNSPLHF. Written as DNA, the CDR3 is TGTGCCAGCAGAACTTCGGGTAACTCACCCCTCCACTTT.

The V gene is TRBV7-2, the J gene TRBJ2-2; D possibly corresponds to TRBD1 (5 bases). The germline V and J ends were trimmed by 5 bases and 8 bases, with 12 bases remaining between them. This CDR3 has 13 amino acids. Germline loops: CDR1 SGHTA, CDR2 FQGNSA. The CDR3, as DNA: TGTGCCAGCAGCCGCCAGGGAATGGGGGAGCTGTTTTTT. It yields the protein CASSRQGMGELFF.

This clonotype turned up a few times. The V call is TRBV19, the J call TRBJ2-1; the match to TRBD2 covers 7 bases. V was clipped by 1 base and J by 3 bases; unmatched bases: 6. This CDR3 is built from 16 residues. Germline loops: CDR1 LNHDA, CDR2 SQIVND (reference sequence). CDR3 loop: CASSIGGGGLYNEQFF. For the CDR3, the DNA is TGTGCCAGTAGTATAGGGGGGGGAGGCCTCTACAATGAGCAGTTCTTC. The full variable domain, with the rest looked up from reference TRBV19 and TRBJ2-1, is DGGITQSPKYLFRKEGQNVTLSCEQNLNHDAMYWYRQDPGQGLRLIYYSQIVNDFQKGDIAEGYSVSREKKESFPLTVTSAQKNPTAFYLCASSIGGGGLYNEQFFGPGTRLTVL.

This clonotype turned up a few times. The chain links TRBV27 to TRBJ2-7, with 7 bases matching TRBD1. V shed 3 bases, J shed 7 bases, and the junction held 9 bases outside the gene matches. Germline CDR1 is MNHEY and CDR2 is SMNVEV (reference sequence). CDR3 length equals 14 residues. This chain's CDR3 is CASSFRTGLGEQYF. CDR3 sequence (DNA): TGTGCCAGCAGTTTTAGGACAGGTTTGGGGGAGCAGTACTTC.

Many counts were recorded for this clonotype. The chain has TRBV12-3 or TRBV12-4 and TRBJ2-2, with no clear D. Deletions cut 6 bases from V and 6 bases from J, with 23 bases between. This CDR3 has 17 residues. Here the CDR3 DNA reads TGTGCCAGCAGCTTGGGCTACAGTTCTAAGGGCGCCGGGGAGCTGTTTTTT. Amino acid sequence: CASSLGYSSKGAGELFF.